This TCR beta chain was sequenced in a study of shared clonotypes between healthy human individuals. Study details: Per donor, three plates held CD4 naive cells, three held CD4 memory, two held CD8 naive and one held CD8 memory. General study findings and limits: Some clonotypes were shared by all four sorted-subset donors, while others were not shared. The non-shared ones had lower generation probabilities than the shared ones.

A word on this clone: The antigen is unknown.

The repertoire was sequenced with immunoSEQ multiplex PCR; TCRdb's copy has only in-frame clones and lacks some. The sample has about 2,200,000 clones; about 93% are singletons. Trimming pared 1 base from V and 1 base from J, leaving 7 bases between. This CDR3 contains 14 residues. Looked up from germline, CDR1 is SEHNR and CDR2 is FQNEAQ (reference sequence). CD8 cells regarded as naive lacked CD45RO, were positively chosen for CCR7, and omitted terminally differentiated effector memory CD45RA+ cells. Sequenced sample: naive CD8+ T cells from PBMCs. The receptor was isolated from a man aged 18 to 30 in good health. Some clones in this sample may be carry-over from other donors' samples. This chain joins TRBV7-9 and TRBJ1-2; no definite D call. This CDR3 reads CASSLVADNYGYTF. CDR3 nucleotide sequence: TGTGCCAGCAGCTTAGTCGCGGATAACTATGGCTACACCTTC. The full variable domain, rest sourced from reference TRBV7-9 and TRBJ1-2, is DTGVSQNPRHKITKRGQNVTFRCDPISEHNRLYWYRQTLGQGPEFLTYFQNEAQLEKSRLLSDRFSAERPKGSFSTLEIQRTEQGDSAMYLCASSLVADNYGYTFGSGTRLTVV.